This TCR beta chain emerged from a study of spatial heterogeneity in lung cancer. Every TCR cDNA molecule bore its own unique molecular identifier. Via MiXCR, TCRdb re-called the 5' RACE reads, giving one row per CDR3 protein. There are around 11,000 distinct CDR3 sequences in the sample; around 9.1% occur only once, and less than 35% lies in the top ten. The time point was: blood at routine non-recurrence follow-up after resection. Trimming cost V 5 bases and J 4 bases; bases outside gene matches: 4. The CDR3 consists of 14 residues. Germline V gene lookup returns CDR1 SGDLS and CDR2 YYNGEE. The sample holds many counts of this clonotype.

This clonotype was obtained from a female donor with early-stage non-small cell lung cancer. This specimen was PBMCs, taken at follow-up. The chain employs TRBV9 and TRBJ2-1; 9 bases match TRBD2. The CDR3 spells CASSRLAEYNEQFF. For the CDR3, the DNA is TGTGCCAGCAGTCGACTAGCGGAGTACAATGAGCAGTTCTTC.